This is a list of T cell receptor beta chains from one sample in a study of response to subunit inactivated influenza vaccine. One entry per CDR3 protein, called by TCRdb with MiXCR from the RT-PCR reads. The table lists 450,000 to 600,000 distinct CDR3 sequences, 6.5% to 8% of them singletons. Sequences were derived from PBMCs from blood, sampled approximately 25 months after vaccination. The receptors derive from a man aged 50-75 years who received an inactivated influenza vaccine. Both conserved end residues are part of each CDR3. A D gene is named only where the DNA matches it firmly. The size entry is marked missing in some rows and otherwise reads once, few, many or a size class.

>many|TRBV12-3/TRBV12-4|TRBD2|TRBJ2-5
TGTGCCAGCAGCTACTCGACTAGCGGGCAAGAGACCCAGTACTTC
CASSYSTSGQETQYF
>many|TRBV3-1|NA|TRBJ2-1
TGTGCCAGCAGCCAAGACTCCGAACAGTACAATGAGCAGTTCTTC
CASSQDSEQYNEQFF
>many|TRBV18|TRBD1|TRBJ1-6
TGTGCCAGCTCACCACGGACAGGGAATAATTCACCCCTCCACTTT
CASSPRTGNNSPLHF
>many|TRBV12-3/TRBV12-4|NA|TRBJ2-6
TGTGCCAGCAGCGTACCAGGGGCCAACGTCCTGACTTTC
CASSVPGANVLTF
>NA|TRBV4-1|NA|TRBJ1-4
TGCGCCAGCCGGAGCCAGATGGCAACTAATGAAAAACTGTTTTTT
CASRSQMATNEKLFF
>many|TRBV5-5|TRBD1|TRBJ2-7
TGTGCCAGCAGCGAGCGGACAGGCTCCTACGAGCAGTACTTC
CASSERTGSYEQYF
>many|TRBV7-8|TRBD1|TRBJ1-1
TGTGCCAGCAGCTTAGGCCGACAGGGTGGGAACACTGAAGCTTTCTTT
CASSLGRQGGNTEAFF
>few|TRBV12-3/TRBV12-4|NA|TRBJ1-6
TGTGCCAGCAGTTTAGGCCCAGGGTTGAAGCTACATTCACCCCTCCACTTT
CASSLGPGLKLHSPLHF
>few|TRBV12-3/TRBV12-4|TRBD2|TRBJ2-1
TGTGCCAGCAGTTTAGTCGTAGCGGGGGGCCCCGCTGAGCAGTTCTTC
CASSLVVAGGPAEQFF
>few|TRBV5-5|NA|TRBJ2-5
TGTGCCAGCAGCTTGGCCGTCAGGTACCAAGAGACCCAGTACTTC
CASSLAVRYQETQYF
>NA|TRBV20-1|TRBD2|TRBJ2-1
TGCAGTGCTAGAGATCGTTCTAGCGGGAGCTCCTACAATGAGCAGTTCTTC
CSARDRSSGSSYNEQFF
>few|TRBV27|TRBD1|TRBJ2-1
TGTGCCAGTTGGACAGGGGGCCGGTATGAGCAGTTCTTC
CASWTGGRYEQFF
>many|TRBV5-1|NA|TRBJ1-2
TGCGCCAGCAGCGTACAGGACAGTAACTATGGCTACACCTTC
CASSVQDSNYGYTF
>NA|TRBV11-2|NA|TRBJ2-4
TGTGCCAGCAGCCAGGGACGGTACAAAAACATTCAGTACTTC
CASSQGRYKNIQYF
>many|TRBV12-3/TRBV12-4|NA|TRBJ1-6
TGTGCCAGCAGTGGCGGACTGCCCAATTCACCCCTCCACTTT
CASSGGLPNSPLHF
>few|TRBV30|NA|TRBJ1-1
TGTGCCTGGAGAAATGGGGGCACTGAAGCTTTCTTT
CAWRNGGTEAFF
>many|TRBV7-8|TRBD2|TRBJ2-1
TGTGCCAGCAGCTTACTTCTAGCGGGATATGAGCAGTTCTTC
CASSLLLAGYEQFF
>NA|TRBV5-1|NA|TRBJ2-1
TGCGCCAGCAGCTTGGAAGCAGGGACCTACAATGAGCAGTTCTTC
CASSLEAGTYNEQFF
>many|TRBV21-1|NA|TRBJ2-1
TGTGCCAGCAGCAAAGGAGCGCGGGACAGGGACCATGAGCAGTTCTTC
CASSKGARDRDHEQFF
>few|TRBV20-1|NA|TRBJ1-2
TGCAGTGCTAGAGTCCGGGAGGGGATGGGTTCCTATGGCTACACCTTC
CSARVREGMGSYGYTF
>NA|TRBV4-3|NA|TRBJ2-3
TGCGCCAGCAGCCAAGAGAGGCAGAATACGCAGTATTTT
CASSQERQNTQYF
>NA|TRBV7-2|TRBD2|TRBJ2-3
TGTGCCAGCAGCCCCAGACTAGCTCGGGAGGATACGCAGTATTTT
CASSPRLAREDTQYF
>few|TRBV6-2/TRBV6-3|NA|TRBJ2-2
TGTGCCAGCAGTTATCCCGGACTTTTATTGGGCCTTAATACATGGGAGCTGTTTTTT
CASSYPGLLLGLNTWELFF
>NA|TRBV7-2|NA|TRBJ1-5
TGTGCCAGCAGCCCTACAGGGTTAGCAGTGGAGCCCCAGCATTTT
CASSPTGLAVEPQHF
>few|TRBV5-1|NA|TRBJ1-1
TGCGCCAGCAGCTTGTCGTCACGGGGTTGGGGGAACACTGAAGCTTTCTTT
CASSLSSRGWGNTEAFF
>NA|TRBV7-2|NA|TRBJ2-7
TGTGCCAGCAGCGCCTCGGGCTACGAGCAGTACTTC
CASSASGYEQYF
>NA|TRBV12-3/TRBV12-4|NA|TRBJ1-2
TGTGCCAGCAGTGCCCGGGGAGGTCCGTCTGGCTACACCTTC
CASSARGGPSGYTF